The next 26 T cell receptor beta chains were all read from a single sample in a study of shared T cell receptors in the human thymus. The table came from immunoSEQ multiplex PCR; TCRdb's copy has only in-frame clones and leaves some out. The table has hundreds of thousands of clones, more than 75% seen once. Separately, the same data were catalogued under a study of human thymus T cells.

Sequencing was performed on thymocytes. The receptors originated from a boy less than two years old with a congenital heart defect.

This rearrangement joins TRBV15 to TRBJ1-1; D not resolved. The germline V gene has CDR1 LNHNV and CDR2 YYDKDF (reference sequence). Trimming shortened V by 1 base and J by 10 bases, and 16 bases separated the two germline ends. The CDR3 loop spans 14 amino acids. Here the CDR3 reads CATSRVSAAARAFF. DNA of the CDR3: TGTGCCACCAGCAGAGTATCAGCGGCCGCCCGAGCTTTCTTT.

In this sample, this clone turned up a few times. The J gene is TRBJ1-4, the V gene TRBV5-6; D is unclear. The germline gives CDR1 SGHDT, CDR2 YYEEEE. The CDR3 covers 13 residues. V was clipped by 4 bases and J by 5 bases, with 9 bases between them. The CDR3 DNA follows: TGTGCCAGCAGCGGCAACTACAATGAAAAACTGTTTTTT. Translating gives CASSGNYNEKLFF.

The chain combines TRBV20-1 with TRBJ1-2; TRBD1 might be the D (5 bases). Trimming cost V 1 base and J 6 bases, with 6 bases left between them. The length of the CDR3 is 11 residues. Germline CDR1 is DFQATT and CDR2 is SNEGSKA (reference sequence). CDR3 sequence reads: CSARGRDGYTF. CDR3 coding DNA: TGCAGTGCTAGAGGCAGGGATGGCTACACCTTC.

This clone was observed a few times. This sample also contains other DNA sequences that code for the same CDR3. The chain joins TRBV5-1 to TRBJ1-1; D perhaps matches TRBD1 (6 bases). This CDR3 is 13 amino acids long. V lost 3 bases, J lost 1 base, and 7 bases lay in between. Per the germline V gene, CDR1 is SGHRS and CDR2 is YFSETQ. In DNA, the CDR3 is TGCGCCAGCAGCTCGGGACAGAACACTGAAGCTTTCTTT. This translates into CASSSGQNTEAFF.

The chain uses TRBV19 and TRBJ1-2, with D uncertain. The CDR3 loop spans 13 amino acids. CDR1 is LNHDA, CDR2 SQIVND, per germline (reference sequence). Trimming took 4 bases from V and 6 from J, leaving 12 bases between them. This CDR3 reads CASSKPSLHGYTF. CDR3 nucleotide sequence: TGTGCCAGTAGTAAACCGAGCCTCCATGGCTACACCTTC.

The chain has TRBV21-1 and TRBJ1-5; the D segment call TRBD1 is taken from the table without a DNA check. TRBV21-1 is deemed a pseudogene. The CDR3 has 16 amino acids. CDR3 in amino acids: CASSKRGTQGKGAQHF. CDR3 bases: TGTGCCAGCAGCAAAAGAGGGACCCAGGGGAAGGGGGCCCAGCATTTT.

Here the CDR3 DNA reads TGTGCCAGCAGTTACGGACCGGGACAGGGGGATCAGCCCCAGCATTTT. This translates into CASSYGPGQGDQPQHF. The rearrangement uses TRBV6-5 and TRBJ1-5; 11 nucleotides match TRBD1. The V gene's germline CDR1 is MNHEY and CDR2 SVGAGI. The CDR3 spans 16 residues. The J segment lost 5 bases and the V segment lost 2 bases, leaving 5 bases of the junction unmatched.

CDR3 bases: TGTGCCAGCAGCGGGGATAGGGGCCACGAGCAGTACTTC. Protein sequence: CASSGDRGHEQYF. The V call is TRBV7-9, the J call TRBJ2-7; possible D gene TRBD1, 5 bases. This CDR3 spans 13 amino acids. Germline V gene sequence: CDR1 SEHNR, CDR2 FQNEAQ (reference sequence). Deletions cut 5 bases from V and 5 bases from J, with 13 bases between.

The genes are TRBV2 and TRBJ1-5, with D possibly TRBD1 on 6 matching bases. Germline loops: CDR1 SNHLY, CDR2 FYNNEI. V was cut by 4 bases and J by 3 bases, with 16 bases left in between. The CDR3 covers 16 residues. The CDR3 DNA reads as TGTGCCAGCAGTGCACAGGGTCCAGGCTACAATCAGCCCCAGCATTTT. Translation: CASSAQGPGYNQPQHF. Filled out from reference TRBV2 and TRBJ1-5, the complete variable domain reads EPEVTQTPSHQVTQMGQEVILRCVPISNHLYFYWYRQILGQKVEFLVSFYNNEISEKSEIFDDQFSVERPDGSNFTLKIRSTKLEDSAMYFCASSAQGPGYNQPQHFGDGTRLSIL.

The chain carries TRBV4-2 and TRBJ2-2; 9 bases agree with TRBD2. Germline CDR1 LGHNA, CDR2 YNFKEQ. Losses at the gene ends were 5 bases for V and 3 bases for J; bases not matched to a gene: 13. The CDR3 consists of 18 residues. The CDR3 reads CASSGRGGGRHDTGELFF. The CDR3 bases are TGTGCCAGCAGCGGACGCGGGGGGGGTCGACATGACACCGGGGAGCTGTTTTTT.

The gene calls are TRBV28 and TRBJ2-7; tentatively, D is TRBD1 (6 bases). CDR1 and CDR2 from the germline V gene are MDHEN and SYDVKM. There are 13 residues in the CDR3. Trimming took 3 bases from V and 6 from J, leaving 12 bases between them. In nucleotides, the CDR3 is TGTGCCAGCAGTTTTGGGGGCCGGGTCGAGCAGTACTTC. Translation: CASSFGGRVEQYF.

V is TRBV28 and J is TRBJ1-1; 11 bases are shared with TRBD1. This CDR3 has 16 amino acids. With 1 base clipped from V and 6 bases from J, the junction kept 7 bases outside the gene matches. Germline V gene lookup returns CDR1 MDHEN and CDR2 SYDVKM. The CDR3 sequence is CASSLFGQGAFAEAFF. CDR3 nucleotide sequence: TGTGCCAGCAGTTTATTCGGACAGGGGGCGTTCGCTGAAGCTTTCTTT.

This rearrangement joins TRBV5-1 to TRBJ2-3; TRBD1 agrees at 7 bases. The J segment lost 4 bases and the V segment lost 4 bases, leaving 12 bases of the junction unmatched. This CDR3 region has 16 residues. CDR1 is SGHRS and CDR2 is YFSETQ in the germline V gene. CDR3 sequence reads: CASSPPRGRVADTQYF. For the CDR3, the DNA is TGCGCCAGCAGCCCGCCGAGGGGGCGTGTTGCAGATACGCAGTATTTT.

A few counts support this clone. V and J are TRBV29-1 and TRBJ1-1; possibly TRBD1 for D (6 bases). Germline loops: CDR1 SQVTM, CDR2 ANQGSEA. This CDR3 region has 15 residues. Trimming cost V 7 bases and J 5 bases, with 23 bases left between them. The CDR3 DNA reads TGCAGCGGGACGACCAAACAGGGCCGAACAACTGAAGCTTTCTTT. Its protein is CSGTTKQGRTTEAFF.

CDR3 DNA: TGTGCCAGCAGCTTGGGGCTCAGGGGCTCTGGGGCCAACGTCCTGACTTTC. Protein sequence: CASSLGLRGSGANVLTF. This chain joins TRBV5-6 and TRBJ2-6; tentatively, D is TRBD1 (6 bases). Germline CDR1 reads SGHDT; CDR2 reads YYEEEE. The CDR3 is 17 residues long. V was shortened by 0 bases and J by 0 bases, with 10 bases between the two germline ends.

The V call is TRBV15, the J call TRBJ2-3, with a possible D match to TRBD2 (6 bases). Trimming pared 5 bases from V and 8 bases from J, leaving 14 bases between. The CDR3 loop spans 13 amino acids. The germline V gene has CDR1 LNHNV and CDR2 YYDKDF (reference sequence). The CDR3 reads CATSVRELSTQYF. In DNA, the CDR3 is TGTGCCACCAGCGTTCGGGAGCTCAGTACGCAGTATTTT.

The rearrangement joins TRBV28 to TRBJ2-7; 9 bases align to TRBD1. The CDR3 is 16 residues long. The junction had 11 bases not matched to a gene; V was cut back by 6 bases and J by 2 bases. CDR1 is MDHEN, CDR2 SYDVKM, per germline. The CDR3 bases are TGTGCCAGCAGGACACACCGGGACAGGGTCACCTACGAGCAGTACTTC. Translated, it gives CASRTHRDRVTYEQYF. The full variable domain, its missing parts supplied by reference TRBV28 and TRBJ2-7, is DVKVTQSSRYLVKRTGEKVFLECVQDMDHENMFWYRQDPGLGLRLIYFSYDVKMKEKGDIPEGYSVSREKKERFSLILESASTNQTSMYLCASRTHRDRVTYEQYFGPGTRLTVT.

The rearrangement joins TRBV27 to TRBJ1-5, with TRBD1 as a possible D gene (6 bases). CDR3 length: 16 residues. Germline V gene lookup returns CDR1 MNHEY and CDR2 SMNVEV (reference sequence). V was clipped by 2 bases and J by 1 base, with 12 bases between them. CDR3 sequence (DNA): TGTGCCAGCAGTTTACGACCAGGACAGAGCAATCAGCCCCAGCATTTT. Translation: CASSLRPGQSNQPQHF.

CDR3 loop: CASSLSGAPTSSYEQYF. Written as DNA, the CDR3 is TGTGCCAGCAGTTTATCTGGGGCCCCGACTAGCTCCTACGAGCAGTACTTC. The rearrangement links TRBV27 to TRBJ2-7; D is perhaps TRBD2 (6 bases). The CDR3 is 17 amino acids. In germline, CDR1 is MNHEY, CDR2 SMNVEV (reference sequence). The ends were cut back, 0 bases at V and 0 bases at J, with 15 bases in the middle.

This clone was detected a few times. The gene calls are TRBV5-1 and TRBJ1-1, with TRBD1 identical over 9 bases. With 1 base clipped from V and 7 bases from J, the junction kept 14 bases outside the gene matches. CDR1 is SGHRS, CDR2 YFSETQ, per germline. The CDR3 runs to 17 residues. CDR3 sequence (DNA): TGCGCCAGCAGCTTGCCCCAACACAGGGGGCATAGGGATGAAGCTTTCTTT. Protein: CASSLPQHRGHRDEAFF.

The chain recombines TRBV7-6 with TRBJ1-1; D remains unclear. The germline gives CDR1 SGHVS, CDR2 FNYEAQ. V was cut by 0 bases and J by 2 bases, with 10 bases left in between. The CDR3 runs to 15 residues. For the CDR3, the DNA is TGTGCCAGCAGCTTAGCTGGTTTGCGCAACACTGAAGCTTTCTTT. Translation gives CASSLAGLRNTEAFF.

On this clone itself: Since the CDR3 does not end with the conserved phenylalanine or tryptophan, this likely comes from a read error. The DNA is left out, because the CDR3 cannot be placed on it with certainty; the CDR3 is given as TCRdb lists it. The chain uses TRBV20-1 and TRBJ1-6; the table names TRBD1, a call not compared with the DNA. Germline V gene data show CDR1 as DFQATT and CDR2 as SNEGSKA (reference sequence). The CDR3 region is 11 residues in length, termini included. The CDR3 spells CSASCGDRDLI.

The table lists this clone with a count of one. This rearrangement joins TRBV5-4 to TRBJ2-7; the match to TRBD2 covers 10 bases. Germline V gene data show CDR1 as SGHNT and CDR2 as YYREEE (reference sequence). Losses at the gene ends were 4 bases for V and 4 bases for J; bases not matched to a gene: 11. CDR3 length: 16 residues. The DNA of the CDR3 is TGTGCCAGCAGCCTTACTCTAGCGGGGGTTCCTTACGAGCAGTACTTC. It is translated as CASSLTLAGVPYEQYF. Drawing the rest from reference TRBV5-4 and TRBJ2-7, the complete variable domain is ETGVTQSPTHLIKTRGQQVTLRCSSQSGHNTVSWYQQALGQGPQFIFQYYREEENGRGNFPPRFSGLQFPNYSSELNVNALELDDSALYLCASSLTLAGVPYEQYFGPGTRLTVT.

J is TRBJ2-2 and V is TRBV5-1; 10 nucleotides agree with TRBD2. The CDR3 has 16 residues. From germline, CDR1 is SGHRS and CDR2 YFSETQ. With 0 bases clipped from V and 5 bases from J, the junction kept 4 bases outside the gene matches. For the CDR3, the DNA is TGCGCCAGCAGCTTGGAGGGACTAGCGCAAACCGGGGAGCTGTTTTTT. Protein sequence: CASSLEGLAQTGELFF.

V usage is TRBV11-2 and J usage is TRBJ1-1; 10 nucleotides line up with TRBD1. CDR1 is SGHAT and CDR2 is FQNNGV in the germline V gene. V lost 3 bases, J lost 6 bases, and 4 bases stayed unmatched. The CDR3 is made up of 14 amino acids. CDR3 bases: TGTGCCAGCAGCTTGACAGGGGGCGCCGCTGAAGCTTTCTTT. This encodes CASSLTGGAAEAFF.

The chain carries TRBV7-3 and TRBJ2-2; perhaps TRBD2 as D (7 bases). The CDR3 spans 17 residues. Trimming removed 5 bases from V and 1 base from J, with 17 bases in between. The germline V gene encodes CDR1 SGHTA and CDR2 FQGTGA. The CDR3 reads CASSLRGGPWNTGELFF. As DNA, the CDR3 is TGTGCCAGCAGCCTTAGGGGGGGGCCGTGGAACACCGGGGAGCTGTTTTTT.